This TCR beta chain was recorded in a study of T cells in Graves' hyperthyroidism and ophthalmopathy. Study-level points and caveats: Most clonotypes expanded in the thyroid (above 0.001) were also present in blood.

No ophthalmopathy progression within 18 months constituted stable Graves' hyperthyroidism. Hyperthyroidism had been newly diagnosed in patients aged 18 to 65, and its duration was under 2 months. PBMCs were collected from an approximately 10 ml volume of fresh peripheral blood. Researchers amplified the TCR beta CDR3 regions from RNA transcripts. Primed by the HTBI set, a first-round RT-PCR was run on the TCR CDR3. TCRdb itself ran the multiplex PCR reads through MiXCR, one entry per CDR3 protein. The table has about 96,000 distinct CDR3 sequences, about half seen once. This clonotype was picked up many times. Its target is unknown. CDR1 is SEHNR, CDR2 FQNEAQ, per germline (reference sequence). CDR3 length: 14 amino acids. The junction had 3 bases not matched to a gene; V was cut back by 4 bases and J by 1 base.

This chain links TRBV7-9 with TRBJ2-7, with 8 bases lining up with TRBD1. This clonotype originated in a woman aged 40 to 50 with Graves' hyperthyroidism. The sequenced sample was blood. CDR3 protein: CASSSDRESYEQYF. The CDR3 nucleotides are TGTGCCAGCAGCTCGGACAGGGAGTCCTACGAGCAGTACTTC.